This paragraph reports one T cell receptor (beta chain). This clonotype has just a few counts. The clone's antigen remains unknown. Qualities for individual bases were not recorded, and no much larger clone is one base off. This specimen belongs to a study (dated by TCRdb to the mid-2010s). Library preparation used RT-PCR. The instrument given in TCRdb is Illumina MiSeq. Starting from the raw public reads, TCRdb applied fastp trimming at Q25, assembled clones with MiXCR and retained in-frame beta chains. Merged by CDR3 protein, the rows form single entries marked with the most common genes and DNA. Counted in this sample were about 700,000 distinct CDR3 sequences; 14% of them appeared once. The ten most abundant clones make up just over 3.5% of the sample. Trimming accounts for 5 bases at V and 3 bases at J, while the number of junction bases matched to no gene is 8. Spanning cysteine to phenylalanine, the CDR3 consists of 15 amino acids. The sequence is cut down to CDR3 DNA, 45 bases in frame from base 1. Based on the germline V gene (reference sequence), the CDR1 and CDR2 sequences are MNHEY and SMNVEV.

Sequenced input: memory CD4+ T cells from blood. The TCR sequence derives from a female donor in good health, serving as a healthy control. The rearrangement joined TRBV27 to TRBJ2-5; 8 bases in between match TRBD1. The nucleotide sequence is TGTGCCAGCAGTGGCCTCAGGGGGCGGGAAGAGACCCAGTACTTC. The encoded protein is CASSGLRGREETQYF.